This passage covers 14 T cell receptor beta chains from one sample sequenced in a study of T cell responses to AZD1222 COVID-19 vaccine. Produced via immunoSEQ multiplex PCR; TCRdb's table is partial and in-frame only. The sample yields 100,000 to 120,000 clones, 82% seen once. Sample: peripheral blood, taken on day 0 of AZD1222 vaccination. These receptors originate from an adult in good health.

This clone was counted once. This same CDR3 is encoded by further DNA sequences in the sample. The chain is built from TRBV3-1 (or the pseudogene TRBV3-2) and TRBJ1-5; D is undetermined. The V and J ends lost 0 bases and 7 bases respectively, with 7 bases between them. Germline V gene sequence: CDR1 LGHDT, CDR2 YNNKEL (reference sequence). There are 13 residues in the CDR3. The CDR3 reads CASSQDVGQPQHF. CDR3 nucleotides: TGTGCCAGCAGCCAAGACGTGGGACAGCCCCAGCATTTT.

This clone was picked up a small number of times. This sequence joins TRBV5-4 and TRBJ1-2; D uncertain. V lost 2 bases and J lost 2, with 10 bases in between. This CDR3 has 14 residues. CDR1 SGHNT and CDR2 YYREEE come from the germline V gene (reference sequence). The CDR3 region has the DNA TGTGCCAGCAGCTTTATCAGACGGAACTATGGCTACACCTTC. This encodes CASSFIRRNYGYTF.

This clone was detected a few times. The genes are TRBV6-5 and TRBJ2-7; maybe TRBD1 (5 bases). Germline assignment: CDR1 MNHEY and CDR2 SVGAGI. The V end lost 4 bases, the J end lost 4 bases, and 8 bases lay between the germline ends. The CDR3 spans 12 residues. The DNA of the CDR3 is TGTGCCAGCAGTTCCCAGGGTTACGAGCAGTACTTC. This gives the protein CASSSQGYEQYF.

This clone was picked up one time. The V and J genes are TRBV6-6 and TRBJ1-1; perhaps TRBD1 as D (5 bases). Germline lookup yields CDR1 MNHNY and CDR2 SVGAGI (reference sequence). V lost 8 bases and J lost 1, with 8 bases in between. The CDR3 loop spans 12 amino acids. In nucleotides, the CDR3 is TGTGCCAGCGGGAGGGGGAACACTGAAGCTTTCTTT. Protein: CASGRGNTEAFF.

The chain has TRBV9 and TRBJ2-1, with TRBD2 identical over 9 bases. The CDR3 consists of 15 residues. The V gene's germline CDR1 is SGDLS and CDR2 YYNGEE. V was clipped by 0 bases and J by 7 bases; unmatched bases: 5. CDR3 sequence (DNA): TGTGCCAGCAGCGTAGGTAGCGGGGGTATGAATGAGCAGTTCTTC. Its protein product is CASSVGSGGMNEQFF.

The chain couples TRBV4-2 to TRBJ1-1; D is uncertain. Trimming took 4 bases from V and 7 from J, leaving 13 bases between them. Germline CDR1 reads LGHNA; CDR2 reads YNFKEQ. This CDR3 is 13 amino acids long. The CDR3: CASSPVGINEAFF. As DNA, the CDR3 is TGTGCCAGCAGCCCGGTCGGGATTAATGAAGCTTTCTTT.

This clone showed up just a few times. The chain couples TRBV19 to TRBJ1-1, with unresolved D. This CDR3 region has 17 residues. Trimming removed 0 bases from V and 0 bases from J, with 14 bases in between. CDR1 and CDR2 from the germline V gene are LNHDA and SQIVND (reference sequence). The CDR3, as DNA: TGTGCCAGTAGTATAGATCTTGGGCCGATGATGAACACTGAAGCTTTCTTT. Translated, it gives CASSIDLGPMMNTEAFF.

The V and J genes are TRBV7-2 and TRBJ2-7; TRBD2 agrees at 8 bases. Germline V gives CDR1 SGHTA, CDR2 FQGNSA. The CDR3 has 15 residues. V was clipped by 5 bases and J by 2 bases; unmatched bases: 8. The CDR3 loop is CASSREGLPAYEQYF. The CDR3 DNA is TGTGCCAGCAGCCGGGAGGGGCTCCCAGCCTACGAGCAGTACTTC.

There are many counts of this clone. The chain carries TRBV5-3 and TRBJ1-5; 8 bases map to TRBD1. TRBV5-3 carries the ORF label, with uncertain function. CDR3 length: 14 residues. V shed 1 base, J shed 5 bases, and the junction held 2 bases outside the gene matches. The CDR3 loop reads CARSLTGGDQPQHF. CDR3 sequence (DNA): TGTGCCAGAAGCTTGACAGGGGGGGATCAGCCCCAGCATTTT.

The gene calls are TRBV30 and TRBJ1-1, with 11 positions matching TRBD1. The trim removed 7 bases at V and 7 bases at J, leaving 8 bases unmatched. This CDR3 spans 13 amino acids. Germline V lookup: CDR1 GTSNPN, CDR2 SVGIG (reference sequence). The CDR3 DNA reads as TGTGCCTCTACGAGGACAGGGGGCATTGAAGCTTTCTTT. Its translation is CASTRTGGIEAFF.

The chain couples TRBV5-1 to TRBJ1-2; the D gene is possibly TRBD1 (5 bases). Germline lookup yields CDR1 SGHRS and CDR2 YFSETQ. The V gene lost 1 base and the J gene lost 4 bases, with 11 bases spanning the gap. The CDR3 spans 14 residues. CDR3 bases: TGCGCCAGCAGCTTGAACCAGGGCGGCTATGGCTACACCTTC. This codes for CASSLNQGGYGYTF.

The rearrangement joins TRBV19 to TRBJ1-1, with a possible D match to TRBD1 (6 bases). The CDR3 runs 15 residues. Trimming took 7 bases from V and 2 from J, leaving 17 bases between them. Germline CDR1 and CDR2: LNHDA and SQIVND (reference sequence). The CDR3 is CASTSRGGANTEAFF. The CDR3 DNA follows: TGTGCCAGTACATCGCGGGGGGGCGCTAACACTGAAGCTTTCTTT.

The chain couples TRBV6-5 to TRBJ2-1; no clear D. V was cut by 6 bases and J by 6 bases, with 15 bases left in between. The CDR3 covers 14 residues. Germline V lookup: CDR1 MNHEY, CDR2 SVGAGI. CDR3 in amino acids: CASSLRLETNEQFF. The CDR3 DNA is TGTGCCAGCAGCCTGAGACTTGAAACCAATGAGCAGTTCTTC.

The V gene is TRBV4-3, the J gene TRBJ1-2; TRBD1 agrees at 12 bases. Germline V gene lookup returns CDR1 LGHNA and CDR2 YSLEER. The CDR3 is 15 residues long. V dropped 4 bases and J dropped 2; count of bases not matched to a gene: 2. In nucleotides, the CDR3 is TGCGCCAGCAGCCCCGGGACAGGGGGCAACTATGGCTACACCTTC. Protein sequence: CASSPGTGGNYGYTF.